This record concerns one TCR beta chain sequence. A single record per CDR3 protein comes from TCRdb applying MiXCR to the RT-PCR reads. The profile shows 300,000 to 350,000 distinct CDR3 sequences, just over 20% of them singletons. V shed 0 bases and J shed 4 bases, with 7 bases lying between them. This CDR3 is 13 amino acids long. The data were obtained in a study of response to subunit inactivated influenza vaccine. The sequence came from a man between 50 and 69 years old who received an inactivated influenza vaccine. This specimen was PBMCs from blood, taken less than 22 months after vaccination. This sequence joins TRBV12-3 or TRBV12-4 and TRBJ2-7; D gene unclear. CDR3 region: CASSLADWYEQYF. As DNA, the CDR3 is TGTGCCAGCAGTTTAGCGGATTGGTACGAGCAGTACTTC.